These 31 T cell receptor beta chains share one sample of origin, sequenced in a study of OX40 agonist ivuxolimab in advanced cancers. Sequenced by immunoSEQ multiplex PCR; TCRdb stores in-frame clones only, minus some. Among around 95,000 clones listed, about 91% were seen once. The source material was CD4+ or CD8+ T cells sorted from blood, sampled in a trial of the OX40 agonist ivuxolimab. The receptors stem from an adult with an advanced solid tumor such as melanoma, head and neck, liver or kidney cancer.

The rearrangement uses TRBV5-3 and TRBJ1-3, with D possibly being TRBD1 (6 bases). TRBV5-3 is labeled an ORF, and its function is uncertain. The CDR3 length is 15 residues. V shed 2 bases and J shed 5 bases, with 14 bases lying between them. CDR3 region: CARSFPGAPRNTIYF. The CDR3 DNA reads as TGTGCCAGAAGCTTCCCGGGGGCGCCGAGAAACACCATATATTTT.

The chain carries TRBV27 and TRBJ2-1, with 7 bases identical to TRBD1. CDR3 size: 15 residues. Per germline, CDR1 MNHEY and CDR2 SMNVEV (reference sequence). V lost 6 bases to trimming and J lost 3 bases; unmatched junction nucleotides: 8. The CDR3 nucleotides are TGTGCCAGCAGGCCTGACAGGGTCTTCTACAATGAGCAGTTCTTC. Amino acid sequence: CASRPDRVFYNEQFF.

The DNA for the CDR3 is TGTGCCAGCAGGGCGAAGGGGGGGATCAACACCGGGGAGCTGTTTTTT. This codes for CASRAKGGINTGELFF. The rearrangement joins TRBV4-2 to TRBJ2-2, with D maybe TRBD2 (7 bases). CDR1 is LGHNA, CDR2 YNFKEQ, per germline. This CDR3 has 16 residues. Trimming removed 6 bases from V and 2 bases from J, with 16 bases in between.

The V gene is TRBV19, the J gene TRBJ2-7; the match to TRBD1 covers 9 bases. J gave up 4 bases and V 5 bases, and 9 bases lay outside the gene matches. The CDR3 has 15 residues. Germline V gives CDR1 LNHDA, CDR2 SQIVND (reference sequence). The CDR3 loop is CASSVAGTGTYEQYF. As DNA, the CDR3 is TGTGCCAGTAGTGTCGCCGGGACAGGGACATACGAGCAGTACTTC.

The rearrangement uses TRBV5-1 and TRBJ2-5; D might be TRBD2 (6 bases). The CDR3 spans 14 residues. The V end lost 0 bases, the J end lost 5 bases, and 11 bases lay between the germline ends. Looked up from germline, CDR1 is SGHRS and CDR2 is YFSETQ. Here the CDR3 DNA reads TGCGCCAGCAGCTTGGGGAGGGGCCGGGAGACCCAGTACTTC. This gives the protein CASSLGRGRETQYF.

This chain uses TRBV28 with TRBJ1-2; D gene uncertain. Germline V gene lookup returns CDR1 MDHEN and CDR2 SYDVKM. The CDR3 runs to 14 residues. Trimming removed 5 bases at V and 4 bases at J, with 14 bases between. Written as DNA, the CDR3 is TGTGCCAGCAGTCCCAATGTGAATATCTATGGCTACACCTTC. Its protein product is CASSPNVNIYGYTF.

This clone was detected a few times. V gene TRBV4-2 combines with J gene TRBJ1-2, with TRBD1 as a possible D gene (5 bases). Germline lookup yields CDR1 LGHNA and CDR2 YNFKEQ. The CDR3 is 12 amino acids. V lost 4 bases and J 2 bases, leaving 5 bases between the germline ends. The CDR3 here is CASSRDNYGYTF. The CDR3 bases are TGTGCCAGCAGCCGGGACAACTATGGCTACACCTTC.

V gene TRBV4-1 combines with J gene TRBJ2-1, with 8 bases fitting TRBD1. CDR3 length: 15 amino acids. V shed 0 bases and J 10 bases; nucleotides not matched to a gene: 8. Germline-derived CDR1 and CDR2 are MGHRA and YSYEKL. CDR3 in amino acids: CASSQDGDRGREQFF. DNA for the CDR3: TGCGCCAGCAGCCAAGATGGAGACAGGGGACGAGAGCAGTTCTTC.

The rearrangement joins TRBV18 to TRBJ2-5; D is uncertain. Germline values: CDR1 KGHSH, CDR2 LQKENI. V dropped 4 bases and J dropped 0 bases, with 6 bases sitting between them. The CDR3 has 13 residues. The CDR3 DNA follows: TGTGCCAGCTCACAGGGAAACCAAGAGACCCAGTACTTC. Amino acid sequence: CASSQGNQETQYF.

The chain recombines TRBV6-5 with TRBJ2-2, with D perhaps matching TRBD2 (5 bases). This CDR3 comprises 13 residues. The germline gives CDR1 MNHEY, CDR2 SVGAGI. V lost 4 bases and J lost 7, with 10 bases in between. The CDR3 nucleotides read TGTGCCAGCAGTTGGTCGAGGGACGGGGAGCTGTTTTTT. It encodes CASSWSRDGELFF.

This clone was picked up a small number of times. This chain connects TRBV28 to TRBJ1-1; no definite D call. This CDR3 has 11 residues. Germline values: CDR1 MDHEN, CDR2 SYDVKM. Trimming shortened V by 8 bases and J by 2 bases, and 6 bases separated the two germline ends. The CDR3: CASVLNTEAFF. The CDR3 coding sequence is TGTGCCAGCGTCTTAAACACTGAAGCTTTCTTT.

This clone was counted once. The genes are TRBV10-3 and TRBJ1-2, with 10 bases aligning to TRBD1. With 7 bases clipped from V and 8 bases from J, the junction kept 4 bases outside the gene matches. The germline CDR1 and CDR2 sequences are ENHRY and SYGVKD. This CDR3 has 12 amino acids. The CDR3 region has the DNA TGTGCCATCACCGCGACAGGGGGCGGCTACACCTTC. The encoded protein is CAITATGGGYTF.

The genes are TRBV5-1 and TRBJ2-7; no definite D call. This CDR3 has 12 residues. Trimming left V 0 bases short and J 7 bases short, with 8 bases between. Germline V gene sequence: CDR1 SGHRS, CDR2 YFSETQ. Written as DNA, the CDR3 is TGCGCCAGCAGCTTGGTAGGTGGGGAGCAGTACTTC. Its protein product is CASSLVGGEQYF.

This chain connects TRBV5-1 to TRBJ2-4; 8 bases line up with TRBD1. With V trimmed by 4 bases and J by 0 bases, 6 bases remained unmatched. From germline, CDR1 is SGHRS and CDR2 YFSETQ. The CDR3 length is 16 residues. The CDR3 region is CASSMTGAIAKNIQYF. CDR3 DNA sequence: TGCGCCAGCAGCATGACAGGGGCGATAGCCAAAAACATTCAGTACTTC.

The V call is TRBV6-5, the J call TRBJ1-3, with D unclear. The CDR3 spans 14 residues. V was shortened by 2 bases and J by 2 bases, with 7 bases between the two germline ends. Germline V lookup: CDR1 MNHEY, CDR2 SVGAGI. In nucleotides, the CDR3 is TGTGCCAGCAGTTACAGAGTCCCTGGAAACACCATATATTTT. It yields the protein CASSYRVPGNTIYF.

The rearrangement links TRBV2 to TRBJ2-5; unclear D gene. The germline V and J ends were trimmed by 7 bases and 7 bases, with 13 bases remaining between them. CDR3 length: 12 residues. Per germline, CDR1 SNHLY and CDR2 FYNNEI. The CDR3 coding sequence is TGTGCCAGCAACCGAGTCTCTGGGACCCAGTACTTC. It codes for CASNRVSGTQYF.

V is TRBV11-2 and J is TRBJ2-7; a weak D match, TRBD2 (5 bases). V lost 1 base, J lost 7 bases, and 14 bases lay in between. This CDR3 region has 14 residues. Germline V gene lookup returns CDR1 SGHAT and CDR2 FQNNGV. The CDR3 DNA reads as TGTGCCAGCAGCTTAGCTTCGGGGAATGGGGAGCAGTACTTC. Translating gives CASSLASGNGEQYF.

This clone appeared once. This sequence joins TRBV9 and TRBJ2-1, with 9 bases fitting TRBD1. CDR1 and CDR2 (germline): SGDLS, YYNGEE. CDR3 length: 18 residues. J gave up 5 bases and V 1 base, and 13 bases lay outside the gene matches. CDR3 DNA: TGTGCCAGCAGCGTATACAGGGGGCTTGGCGGGAGAGACAATGAGCAGTTCTTC. It codes for CASSVYRGLGGRDNEQFF.

The chain employs TRBV7-9 and TRBJ2-3, with D uncertain. The V gene lost 4 bases and the J gene lost 1 base, with 12 bases spanning the gap. CDR3 size: 15 residues. Germline V gives CDR1 SEHNR, CDR2 FQNEAQ (reference sequence). CDR3 sequence reads: CASSSRTERTDTQYF. The CDR3 bases are TGTGCCAGCAGCTCCCGGACGGAACGCACAGATACGCAGTATTTT.

This chain links TRBV6-5 with TRBJ1-4, with 8 positions matching TRBD1. The junction had 6 bases not matched to a gene; V was cut back by 2 bases and J by 7 bases. This CDR3 contains 15 residues. Germline loops: CDR1 MNHEY, CDR2 SVGAGI. DNA of the CDR3: TGTGCCAGCAGTTACCAGGGGGCTCACAGTGAAAAACTGTTTTTT. This gives the protein CASSYQGAHSEKLFF.

The rearrangement uses TRBV20-1 and TRBJ2-3; no definite D call. The V end was cut by 6 bases, the J end by 4 bases, with 8 bases between. This CDR3 is built from 11 residues. CDR1 is DFQATT and CDR2 is SNEGSKA in the germline V gene (reference sequence). CDR3 in DNA: TGCAGTGCCTCCCTATCAGATACGCAGTATTTT. Amino acid sequence: CSASLSDTQYF.

The CDR3 reads CASSFPSSGSYEQYF. The CDR3 DNA sequence: TGTGCCAGCAGTTTCCCCTCGTCAGGGTCCTACGAGCAGTACTTC. The rearrangement joins TRBV28 to TRBJ2-7; perhaps TRBD1 as D (5 bases). V shed 3 bases and J shed 1 base, with 13 bases lying between them. Germline CDR1 is MDHEN and CDR2 is SYDVKM. There are 15 residues in the CDR3.

The chain couples TRBV5-1 to TRBJ2-3; 10 positions agree with TRBD2. Germline V lookup: CDR1 SGHRS, CDR2 YFSETQ. Germline trimming cut 4 bases from V and 0 bases from J; bases unmatched to any gene: 5. There are 16 residues in the CDR3. The DNA for the CDR3 is TGCGCCAGCAGCCTTGGACTAGCGGCTAGCACAGATACGCAGTATTTT. Translating gives CASSLGLAASTDTQYF.

The chain employs TRBV29-1 and TRBJ2-1; maybe TRBD2 (7 bases). Germline V gives CDR1 SQVTM, CDR2 ANQGSEA. The ends were cut back, 6 bases at V and 4 bases at J, with 16 bases in the middle. The CDR3 is made up of 14 amino acids. For the CDR3, the DNA is TGCAGCGTGGGGGGGAGCGGGACATACAATGAGCAGTTCTTC. It encodes CSVGGSGTYNEQFF.

V gene TRBV28 combines with J gene TRBJ2-1; 12 bases match TRBD2. The CDR3 sequence is 15 residues long. CDR1 and CDR2 (germline): MDHEN, SYDVKM. J gave up 4 bases and V 11 bases, and 9 bases lay outside the gene matches. The chain's CDR3 is CASGRLAGGYNEQFF. The CDR3 region has the DNA TGTGCCTCAGGGAGGCTAGCGGGAGGGTACAATGAGCAGTTCTTC.

CDR3 nucleotides: TGTGCCAGCAGCATACTATACGAGCAGTACTTC. Translated, it gives CASSILYEQYF. The J gene is TRBJ2-7, the V gene TRBV28; D is unclear. Germline V gives CDR1 MDHEN, CDR2 SYDVKM. Trimming took 6 bases from V and 4 from J, leaving 7 bases between them. This CDR3 region has 11 residues.

This rearrangement joins TRBV7-2 to TRBJ1-3, with D perhaps matching TRBD1 (5 bases). Looked up from germline, CDR1 is SGHTA and CDR2 is FQGNSA. Trimming shortened V by 0 bases and J by 8 bases, and 11 bases separated the two germline ends. The CDR3 is 14 amino acids. CDR3 residues: CASSLANGGDTIYF. In DNA, the CDR3 is TGTGCCAGCAGCTTAGCGAATGGAGGGGACACCATATATTTT.

The rearrangement uses TRBV11-3 and TRBJ1-2; D is ambiguous. Trimming cost V 3 bases and J 12 bases, with 23 bases left between them. Germline-derived CDR1 and CDR2 are SGHNT and YENEEA. There are 15 residues in the CDR3. The CDR3 sequence: CASSFRATSLPPHTF. In DNA, the CDR3 is TGTGCCAGCAGCTTCCGAGCGACCTCATTACCTCCCCACACCTTC.

This clone showed up just once. The chain recombines TRBV7-9 with TRBJ1-2; D gene unclear. V lost 1 base and J 4 bases, leaving 10 bases between the germline ends. The germline CDR1 and CDR2 sequences are SEHNR and FQNEAQ (reference sequence). The CDR3 has 14 amino acids. CDR3 protein: CASSLGGKPYGYTF. In DNA form, the CDR3 reads TGTGCCAGCAGCTTAGGAGGGAAGCCCTATGGCTACACCTTC.

This rearrangement joins TRBV5-4 to TRBJ1-2; 8 nucleotides agree with TRBD1. Germline CDR1 is SGHNT and CDR2 is YYREEE (reference sequence). J lost 4 bases, V lost 6 bases, and 8 bases had no gene match. This CDR3 contains 14 residues. The CDR3 loop is CASTRTGGGYGYTF. The CDR3, as DNA: TGTGCCAGCACCCGAACAGGGGGGGGCTATGGCTACACCTTC.

J is TRBJ1-2 and V is TRBV28; D is possibly TRBD1 (5 bases). V was trimmed by 7 bases and J by 2 bases, leaving 14 bases between them. There are 14 residues in the CDR3. The V gene's germline CDR1 is MDHEN and CDR2 SYDVKM. DNA for the CDR3: TGTGCCAGCAACGAGGGCAGGGCCAACTATGGCTACACCTTC. Amino acid sequence: CASNEGRANYGYTF.